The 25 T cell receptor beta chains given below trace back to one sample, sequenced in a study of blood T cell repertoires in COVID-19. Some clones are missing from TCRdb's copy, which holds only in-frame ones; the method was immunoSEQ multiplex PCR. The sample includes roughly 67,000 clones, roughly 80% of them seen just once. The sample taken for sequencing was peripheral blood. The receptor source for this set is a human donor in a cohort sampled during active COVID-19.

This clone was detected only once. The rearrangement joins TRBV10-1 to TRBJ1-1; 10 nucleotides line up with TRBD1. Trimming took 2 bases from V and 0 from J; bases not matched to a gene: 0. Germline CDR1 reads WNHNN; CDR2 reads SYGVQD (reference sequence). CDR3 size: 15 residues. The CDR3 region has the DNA TGCGCCAGCAGTGAGGGGACAGGGGTGAACACTGAAGCTTTCTTT. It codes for CASSEGTGVNTEAFF.

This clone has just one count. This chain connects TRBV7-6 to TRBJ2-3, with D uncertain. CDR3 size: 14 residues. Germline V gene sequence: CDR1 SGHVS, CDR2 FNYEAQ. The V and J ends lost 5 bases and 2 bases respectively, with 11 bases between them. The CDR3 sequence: CASSPVSSTDTQYF. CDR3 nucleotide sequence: TGTGCCAGCAGCCCGGTATCGTCCACAGATACGCAGTATTTT.

In DNA form, the CDR3 reads TGCAGCGTTGAGCTTGACAGGGGGCATCTGTTTTTT. Its translation is CSVELDRGHLFF. The chain employs TRBV29-1 and TRBJ1-4; the match to TRBD1 covers 10 bases. The V gene end was trimmed by 3 bases and the J gene end by 14 bases; junction bases not matched to a gene: 6. The CDR3 is 12 residues long. Germline V gives CDR1 SQVTM, CDR2 ANQGSEA.

The DNA of the CDR3 is TGTGCCAGCTCACCAGGGACTAGCAAAGAGACCCAGTACTTC. Translated, it gives CASSPGTSKETQYF. V and J are TRBV18 and TRBJ2-5; 9 nucleotides align to TRBD2. Germline CDR1 KGHSH, CDR2 LQKENI. This CDR3 contains 14 residues. Germline trimming cut 2 bases from V and 3 bases from J; bases unmatched to any gene: 1. The variable domain in full, completed from reference TRBV18 and TRBJ2-5, reads NAGVMQNPRHLVRRRGQEARLRCSPMKGHSHVYWYRQLPEEGLKFMVYLQKENIIDESGMPKERFSAEFPKEGPSILRIQQVVRGDSAAYFCASSPGTSKETQYFGPGTRLLVL.

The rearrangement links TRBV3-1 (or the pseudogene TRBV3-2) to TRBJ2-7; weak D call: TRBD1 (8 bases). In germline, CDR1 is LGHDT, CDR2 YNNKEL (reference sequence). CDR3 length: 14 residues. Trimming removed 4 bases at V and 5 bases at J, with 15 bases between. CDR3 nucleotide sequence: TGTGCCAGCAGCCCCTCTACAGGGGGGGACGAGCAGTACTTC. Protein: CASSPSTGGDEQYF.

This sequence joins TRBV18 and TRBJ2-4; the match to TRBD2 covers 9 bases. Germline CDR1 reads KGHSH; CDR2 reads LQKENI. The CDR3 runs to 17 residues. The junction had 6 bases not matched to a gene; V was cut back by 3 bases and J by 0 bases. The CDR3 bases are TGTGCCAGCTCACCGTTGACTAGCGGATTAGCCAAAAACATTCAGTACTTC. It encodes CASSPLTSGLAKNIQYF.

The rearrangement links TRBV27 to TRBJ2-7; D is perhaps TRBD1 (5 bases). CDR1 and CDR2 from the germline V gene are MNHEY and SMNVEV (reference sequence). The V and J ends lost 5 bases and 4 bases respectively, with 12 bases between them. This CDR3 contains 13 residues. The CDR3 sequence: CASSRTSKYEQYF. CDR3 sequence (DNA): TGTGCCAGCAGTCGGACAAGCAAATACGAGCAGTACTTC.

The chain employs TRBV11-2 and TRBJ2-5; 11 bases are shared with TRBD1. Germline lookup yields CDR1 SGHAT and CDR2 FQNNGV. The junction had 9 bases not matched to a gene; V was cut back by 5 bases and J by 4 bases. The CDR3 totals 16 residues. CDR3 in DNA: TGTGCCAGCAGCCCCCGGACAGGGGGCGCGTCAGAGACCCAGTACTTC. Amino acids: CASSPRTGGASETQYF. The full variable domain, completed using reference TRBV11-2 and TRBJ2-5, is EAGVAQSPRYKIIEKRQSVAFWCNPISGHATLYWYQQILGQGPKLLIQFQNNGVVDDSQLPKDRFSAERLKGVDSTLKIQPAKLEDSAVYLCASSPRTGGASETQYFGPGTRLLVL.

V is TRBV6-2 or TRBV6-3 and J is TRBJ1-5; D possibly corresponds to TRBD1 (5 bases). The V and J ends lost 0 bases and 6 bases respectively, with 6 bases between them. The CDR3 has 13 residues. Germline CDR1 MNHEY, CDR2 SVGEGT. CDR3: CASSYSTVQPQHF. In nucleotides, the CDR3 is TGTGCCAGCAGTTACTCGACAGTTCAGCCCCAGCATTTT.

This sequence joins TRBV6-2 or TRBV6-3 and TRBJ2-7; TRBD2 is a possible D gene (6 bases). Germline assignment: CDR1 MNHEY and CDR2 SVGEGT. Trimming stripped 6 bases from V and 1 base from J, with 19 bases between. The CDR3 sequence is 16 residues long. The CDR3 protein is CASSPLGTGTSYEQYF. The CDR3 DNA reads TGTGCCAGCAGCCCTCTCGGGACGGGGACTTCCTACGAGCAGTACTTC.

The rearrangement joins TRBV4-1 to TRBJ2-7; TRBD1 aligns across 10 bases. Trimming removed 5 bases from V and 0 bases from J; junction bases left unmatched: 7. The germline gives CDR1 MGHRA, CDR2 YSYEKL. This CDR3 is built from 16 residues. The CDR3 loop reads CASSAPWDRGSYEQYF. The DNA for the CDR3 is TGCGCCAGCAGCGCTCCCTGGGACAGGGGCTCCTACGAGCAGTACTTC.

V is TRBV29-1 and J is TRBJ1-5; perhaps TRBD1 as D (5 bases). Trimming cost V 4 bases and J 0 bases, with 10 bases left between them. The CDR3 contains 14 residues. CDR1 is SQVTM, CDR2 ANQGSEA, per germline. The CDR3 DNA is TGCAGCGTTGGGGGCCGCGATAGCAATCAGCCCCAGCATTTT. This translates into CSVGGRDSNQPQHF.

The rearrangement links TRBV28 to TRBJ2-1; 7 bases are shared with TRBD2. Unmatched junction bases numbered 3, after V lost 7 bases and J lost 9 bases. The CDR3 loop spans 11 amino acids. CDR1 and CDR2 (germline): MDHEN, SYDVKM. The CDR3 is CASTGGFEQFF. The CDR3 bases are TGTGCCAGCACCGGGGGGTTTGAGCAGTTCTTC.

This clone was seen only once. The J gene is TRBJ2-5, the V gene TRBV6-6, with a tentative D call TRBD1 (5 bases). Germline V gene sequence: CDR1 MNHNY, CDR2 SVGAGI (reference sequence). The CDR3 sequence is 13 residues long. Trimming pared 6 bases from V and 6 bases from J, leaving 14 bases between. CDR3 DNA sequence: TGTGCCAGCAGACAGGACACTGAGAAGACCCAGTACTTC. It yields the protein CASRQDTEKTQYF.

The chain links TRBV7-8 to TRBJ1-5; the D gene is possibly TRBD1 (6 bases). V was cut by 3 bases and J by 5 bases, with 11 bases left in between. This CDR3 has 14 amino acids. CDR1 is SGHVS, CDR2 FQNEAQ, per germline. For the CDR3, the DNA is TGTGCCAGCAGCTTTGGGGGCAGGGATCAGCCCCAGCATTTT. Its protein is CASSFGGRDQPQHF.

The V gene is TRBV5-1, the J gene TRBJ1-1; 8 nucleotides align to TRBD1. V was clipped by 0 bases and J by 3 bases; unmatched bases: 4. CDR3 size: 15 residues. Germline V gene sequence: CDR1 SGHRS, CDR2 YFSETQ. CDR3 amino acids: CASSLVRGRDTEAFF. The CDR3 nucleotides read TGCGCCAGCAGCTTGGTCAGGGGGCGGGACACTGAAGCTTTCTTT.

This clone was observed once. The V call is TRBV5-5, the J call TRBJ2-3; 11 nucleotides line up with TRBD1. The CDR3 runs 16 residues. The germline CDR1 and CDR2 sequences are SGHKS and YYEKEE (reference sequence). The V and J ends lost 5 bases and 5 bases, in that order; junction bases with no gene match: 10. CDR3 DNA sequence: TGTGCCAGCAGACCTACCGGGACAGGGGGAGGAGATACGCAGTATTTT. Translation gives CASRPTGTGGGDTQYF.

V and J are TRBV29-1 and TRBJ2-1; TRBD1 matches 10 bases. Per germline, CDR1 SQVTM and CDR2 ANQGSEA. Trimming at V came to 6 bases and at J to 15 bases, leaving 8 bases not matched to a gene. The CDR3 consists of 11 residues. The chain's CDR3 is CSVDGTGVLFF. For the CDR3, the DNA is TGCAGCGTGGACGGGACAGGGGTTTTGTTCTTC.

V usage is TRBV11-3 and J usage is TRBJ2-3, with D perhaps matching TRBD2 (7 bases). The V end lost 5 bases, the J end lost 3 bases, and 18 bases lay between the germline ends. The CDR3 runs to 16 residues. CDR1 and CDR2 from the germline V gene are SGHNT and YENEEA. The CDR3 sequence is CASSLGQGRGTDTQYF. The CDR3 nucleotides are TGTGCCAGCAGCCTGGGTCAAGGGAGGGGGACAGATACGCAGTATTTT.

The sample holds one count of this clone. Here the CDR3 reads CAISDSQGAGETQYF. The CDR3 nucleotides are TGTGCCATCAGTGATTCGCAGGGGGCTGGAGAGACCCAGTACTTC. This rearrangement joins TRBV10-3 to TRBJ2-5; 8 bases are shared with TRBD1. Per germline, CDR1 ENHRY and CDR2 SYGVKD. CDR3 length: 15 residues. J gave up 4 bases and V 3 bases, and 7 bases lay outside the gene matches.

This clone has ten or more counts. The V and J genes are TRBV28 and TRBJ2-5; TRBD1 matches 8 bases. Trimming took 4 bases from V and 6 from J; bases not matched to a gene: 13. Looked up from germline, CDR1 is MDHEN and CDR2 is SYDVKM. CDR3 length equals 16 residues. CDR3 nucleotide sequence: TGTGCCAGCAGTTCCCCCGCAGGGGGCGGACAAAAGACCCAGTACTTC. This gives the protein CASSSPAGGGQKTQYF.

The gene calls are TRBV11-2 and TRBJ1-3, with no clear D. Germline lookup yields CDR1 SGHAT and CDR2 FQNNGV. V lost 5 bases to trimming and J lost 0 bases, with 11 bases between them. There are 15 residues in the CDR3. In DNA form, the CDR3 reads TGTGCCAGCAGCCAAGGAGTATTCTCTGGAAACACCATATATTTT. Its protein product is CASSQGVFSGNTIYF.

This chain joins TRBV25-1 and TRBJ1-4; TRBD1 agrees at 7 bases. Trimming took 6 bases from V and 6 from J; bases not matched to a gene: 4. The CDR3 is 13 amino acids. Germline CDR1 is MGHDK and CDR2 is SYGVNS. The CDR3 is CASRETGDEKLFF. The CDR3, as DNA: TGTGCCAGCAGGGAAACAGGGGATGAAAAACTGTTTTTT. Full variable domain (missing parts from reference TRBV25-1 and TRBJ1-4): EADIYQTPRYLVIGTGKKITLECSQTMGHDKMYWYQQDPGMELHLIHYSYGVNSTEKGDLSSESTVSRIRTEHFPLTLESARPSHTSQYLCASRETGDEKLFFGSGTQLSVL.

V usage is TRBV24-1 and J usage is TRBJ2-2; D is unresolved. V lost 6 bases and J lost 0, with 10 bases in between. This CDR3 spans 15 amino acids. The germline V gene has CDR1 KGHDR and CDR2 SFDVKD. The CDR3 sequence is CATSHPSANTGELFF. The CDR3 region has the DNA TGTGCCACCAGTCATCCTAGTGCGAACACCGGGGAGCTGTTTTTT.

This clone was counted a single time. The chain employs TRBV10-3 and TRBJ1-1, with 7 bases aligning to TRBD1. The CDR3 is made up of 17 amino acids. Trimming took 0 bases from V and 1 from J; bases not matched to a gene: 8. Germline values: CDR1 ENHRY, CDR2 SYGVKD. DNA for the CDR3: TGTGCCATCAGTGAGTCAGGGGGCATGGGGGGGAACACTGAAGCTTTCTTT. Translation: CAISESGGMGGNTEAFF.